Listed here is a single T cell receptor (beta chain). No antigen is known for it. From approximately 490 ng total RNA, TCR beta cDNA was generated with a primer in the constant region. Researchers made the TCR beta libraries by running three nested multiplex PCR rounds with slightly modified ARM-PCR. TCRdb processed the multiplex PCR reads anew with MiXCR; each CDR3 protein has one entry. The repertoire consists of 90,000 to 140,000 distinct CDR3 sequences, with about four fifths occurring once and the leading ten covering about a fifth. The data belong to a study of tumor-infiltrating lymphocytes in primary liver carcinoma. Study-level background: Lesions, classed as T1-T3 N0M0, spanned roughly 4.2 to 10 cm across. In every tissue type, samples returned a similar yield of roughly 3.65 to 8 million productive TCRbeta reads.

Study-wide results and caveats: When set against blood, tumors had a significantly higher top-250-clone fraction (p = 0.039).

Co-extraction yielded RNA and DNA from around 20-30 mg of unsorted bulk tissue. The sequenced sample consisted of liver tumor tissue from sampling region 3. Subset here: tumor region T3, left-lateral pole. The sequence derives from a middle-aged man with primary liver carcinoma and hepatitis B virus infection.

CDR3 nucleotide sequence: TGTGCCAGCAGTCGACGACTACTAATGGCCAATGAGCAGTTCTTC. Translating it yields CASSRRLLMANEQFF. The chain links TRBV6-2 or TRBV6-3 to TRBJ2-1, with TRBD2 as a possible D gene (5 bases). The germline CDR1 and CDR2 sequences are MNHEY and SVGEGT. V lost 5 bases and J 6 bases, leaving 17 bases between the germline ends. The CDR3 loop spans 15 amino acids.